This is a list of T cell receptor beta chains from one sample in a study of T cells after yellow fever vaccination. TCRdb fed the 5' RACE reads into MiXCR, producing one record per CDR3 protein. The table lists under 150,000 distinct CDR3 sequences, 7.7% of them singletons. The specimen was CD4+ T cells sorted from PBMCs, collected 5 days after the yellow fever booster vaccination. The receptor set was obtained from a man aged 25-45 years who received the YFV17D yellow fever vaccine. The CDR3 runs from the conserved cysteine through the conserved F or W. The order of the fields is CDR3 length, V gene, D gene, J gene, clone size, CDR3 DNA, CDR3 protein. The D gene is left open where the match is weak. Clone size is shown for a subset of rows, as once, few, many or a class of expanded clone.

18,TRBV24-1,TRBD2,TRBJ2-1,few,TGTGCCACCAGTGATTCGGGACTAGCGGGAGGGCCGGTCCATGAGCAGTTCTTC,CATSDSGLAGGPVHEQFF
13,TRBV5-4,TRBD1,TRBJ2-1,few,TGTGCCAGCAGCTCCCACGGGACAGTTGAGCAGTTCTTC,CASSSHGTVEQFF
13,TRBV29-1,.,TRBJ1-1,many,TGCAGCGTTGAAGATCAGCGGAGGACTGAAGCTTTCTTT,CSVEDQRRTEAFF
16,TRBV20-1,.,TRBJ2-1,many,TGCAGTGCTAGAGTAAGCAAGCGGCGGGATTACAATGAGCAGTTCTTC,CSARVSKRRDYNEQFF
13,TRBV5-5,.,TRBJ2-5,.,TGTGCCAGCAGCTTTAAGTACCAAGAGACCCAGTACTTC,CASSFKYQETQYF
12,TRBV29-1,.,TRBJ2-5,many,TGCAGCGTTGAGATGGGGAAGGAGACCCAGTACTTC,CSVEMGKETQYF
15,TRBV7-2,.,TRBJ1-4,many,TGTGCCAGCAGCTCAGGGTCTGGTGCTAATGAAAAACTGTTTTTT,CASSSGSGANEKLFF
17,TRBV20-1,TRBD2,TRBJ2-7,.,TGCAGTGCTAGAGGGACTAGCGGCTCGTACTCTTCCTACGAGCAGTACTTC,CSARGTSGSYSSYEQYF
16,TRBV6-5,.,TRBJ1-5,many,TGTGCTAGCAGAGGGGGAATGGTATTGAGCAATCAGCCCCAGCATTTT,CASRGGMVLSNQPQHF
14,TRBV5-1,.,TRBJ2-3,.,TGCGCCAGCAGCCCCGGACCGGGCACAGATACGCAGTATTTT,CASSPGPGTDTQYF
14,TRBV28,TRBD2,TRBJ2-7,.,TGTGCCAGCAGTCATAGCGGGAGGAGCTACGAGCAGTACTTC,CASSHSGRSYEQYF
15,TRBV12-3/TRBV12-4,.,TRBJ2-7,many,TGTGCCAGCAGCCGCCGCGGCCAGGGGAACCACGAGCAGTACTTC,CASSRRGQGNHEQYF
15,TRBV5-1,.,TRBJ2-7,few,TGCGCCAGCAGCCCTCCAGGCAGGGAAAACTACGAGCAGTACTTC,CASSPPGRENYEQYF
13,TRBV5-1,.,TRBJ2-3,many,TGCGCCAGCAATGAAGCGTTAGCAGATACGCAGTATTTT,CASNEALADTQYF
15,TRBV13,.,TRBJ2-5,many,TGTGCCAGCAGCTCCATCAGGGGGGTCCAGGAGACCCAGTACTTC,CASSSIRGVQETQYF
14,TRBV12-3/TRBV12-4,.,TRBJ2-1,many,TGTGCCAGCAGGCCAGACAGGAATAGGGGTGAGCAGTTCTTC,CASRPDRNRGEQFF
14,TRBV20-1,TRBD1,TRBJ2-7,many,TGCAGTGCCAGGAAGACAGGGGGCAGCGACGAGCAGTACTTC,CSARKTGGSDEQYF
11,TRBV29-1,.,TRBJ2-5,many,TGCAGCGTAGAGTTCCAAGAGACCCAGTACTTC,CSVEFQETQYF
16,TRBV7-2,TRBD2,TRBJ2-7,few,TGTGCCAGCAGCTTGCTCGCTACTAGCGGGAGGGCCGAGCAGTACTTC,CASSLLATSGRAEQYF
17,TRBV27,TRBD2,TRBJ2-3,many,TGTGCCAGCAGTTTATCGTTTTTAGGGAGCGGGAGGAACACGCAGTATTTT,CASSLSFLGSGRNTQYF
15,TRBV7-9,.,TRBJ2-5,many,TGTGCCAGCACCTCACCGGGGGGCACTCAAGAGACCCAGTACTTC,CASTSPGGTQETQYF
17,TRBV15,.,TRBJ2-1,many,TGTGCCACCAGCAGACTCCGAGGCGTTTTCCGGGTCAATGAGCAGTTCTTC,CATSRLRGVFRVNEQFF
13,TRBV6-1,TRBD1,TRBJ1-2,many,TGTGCCAGCAGTCTCCGGGACAGCTATGGCTACACCTTC,CASSLRDSYGYTF
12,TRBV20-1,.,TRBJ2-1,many,TGCAGTGCTGAACCTAGCGACAATGAGCAGTTCTTC,CSAEPSDNEQFF
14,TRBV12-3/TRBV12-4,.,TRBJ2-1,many,TGTGCCAGCAGCTTAGGGACCCCGGACAATGAGCAGTTCTTC,CASSLGTPDNEQFF
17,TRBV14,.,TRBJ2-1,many,TGTGCCAGCAGCCAAGTTGGAGGGTCTCCCTCCTACAATGAGCAGTTCTTC,CASSQVGGSPSYNEQFF
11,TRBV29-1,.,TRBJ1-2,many,TGCAGCGTTGTCAGTCTGGAGGGCTACACCTTC,CSVVSLEGYTF
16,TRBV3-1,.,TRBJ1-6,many,TGTGCCAGCAGCCAACGAGCTACGGGCAGGGGTTCACCCCTCCACTTT,CASSQRATGRGSPLHF
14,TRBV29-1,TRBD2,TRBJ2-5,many,TGCAGCGTTGAACTAGCGGGACACCAAGAGACCCAGTACTTC,CSVELAGHQETQYF
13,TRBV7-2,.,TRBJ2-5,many,TGTGCCAGCAGCTGGGCCGGGGCAGAGACCCAGTACTTC,CASSWAGAETQYF